These 29 T cell receptor beta chains were sequenced from one sample in a study of blood T cell repertoires in COVID-19. This table comes from immunoSEQ multiplex PCR, and its TCRdb copy is limited to in-frame clones, with some not included. Of about 190,000 clones in the sample, around nine tenths were seen once. The sample taken for sequencing was peripheral blood. These receptors came from a man between 60 and 75 years old with active or convalescent COVID-19.

The chain couples TRBV2 to TRBJ2-1; 7 bases are shared with TRBD2. Germline CDR1 is SNHLY and CDR2 is FYNNEI. The V and J ends lost 6 bases and 4 bases, in that order; junction bases with no gene match: 6. This CDR3 contains 14 residues. The CDR3 DNA sequence: TGTGCCAGCAGGTGGGGGGGAGGTTACAATGAGCAGTTCTTC. Protein: CASRWGGGYNEQFF.

V gene TRBV5-6 combines with J gene TRBJ1-1, with a tentative D call TRBD1 (6 bases). The CDR3 is made up of 14 amino acids. Per germline, CDR1 SGHDT and CDR2 YYEEEE. Trimming removed 3 bases from V and 5 bases from J, with 14 bases in between. The CDR3 reads CASSSQGIGTEAFF. CDR3 in DNA: TGTGCCAGCAGCTCCCAGGGGATTGGGACTGAAGCTTTCTTT. The whole variable domain, filled in from reference TRBV5-6 and TRBJ1-1, reads DAGVTQSPTHLIKTRGQQVTLRCSPKSGHDTVSWYQQALGQGPQFIFQYYEEEERQRGNFPDRFSGHQFPNYSSELNVNALLLGDSALYLCASSSQGIGTEAFFGQGTRLTVV.

CDR3 coding DNA: TGTGCCAGCAGCCCACAGGGGGGGCGGAATTCACCCCTCCACTTT. It encodes CASSPQGGRNSPLHF. The chain employs TRBV2 and TRBJ1-6; TRBD1 agrees at 8 bases. With 6 bases clipped from V and 7 bases from J, the junction kept 8 bases outside the gene matches. Germline lookup yields CDR1 SNHLY and CDR2 FYNNEI. The CDR3 is made up of 15 amino acids.

At least ten counts were recorded for this clone. This chain joins TRBV30 and TRBJ1-1; D is unresolved. CDR3 size: 11 residues. V lost 2 bases and J 11 bases, leaving 12 bases between the germline ends. Per the germline V gene, CDR1 is GTSNPN and CDR2 is SVGIG (reference sequence). The CDR3 nucleotides are TGTGCCTGGAGTTCGCAGGTTGTGGCTTTCTTT. Its protein product is CAWSSQVVAFF.

This chain joins TRBV5-1 and TRBJ2-7, with 8 bases that match TRBD1. The V gene end was trimmed by 6 bases and the J gene end by 5 bases; junction bases not matched to a gene: 10. The germline V gene has CDR1 SGHRS and CDR2 YFSETQ. This CDR3 is built from 14 residues. Here the CDR3 reads CASTRGTGGDEQYF. CDR3 in DNA: TGCGCCAGCACCCGAGGGACAGGCGGGGACGAGCAGTACTTC.

The J gene is TRBJ2-2, the V gene TRBV4-1, with D perhaps matching TRBD1 (5 bases). Germline V gene lookup returns CDR1 MGHRA and CDR2 YSYEKL. Trimming left V 4 bases short and J 6 bases short, with 15 bases between. CDR3 length: 15 amino acids. CDR3 bases: TGCGCCAGCAGCCGTGGGGCCGCCCGGTCCGGGGAGCTGTTTTTT. Its protein is CASSRGAARSGELFF.

The rearrangement links TRBV2 to TRBJ1-1; no firm D call. Trimming stripped 7 bases from V and 2 bases from J, with 11 bases between. Per the germline V gene, CDR1 is SNHLY and CDR2 is FYNNEI. The CDR3 has 13 residues. The CDR3 nucleotides read TGTGCCAGCAACTTTGGGAGTAACACTGAAGCTTTCTTT. Translated, it gives CASNFGSNTEAFF.

The V call is TRBV11-3, the J call TRBJ2-5; D is undetermined. V shed 1 base and J shed 3 bases, with 6 bases lying between them. The CDR3 sequence is 13 residues long. Germline lookup yields CDR1 SGHNT and CDR2 YENEEA. The chain's CDR3 is CASSLGQEETQYF. The DNA for the CDR3 is TGTGCCAGCAGCTTAGGGCAAGAAGAGACCCAGTACTTC.

The chain couples TRBV2 to TRBJ2-7, with a weak D call TRBD1 (6 bases). V was shortened by 3 bases and J by 1 base, with 10 bases between the two germline ends. The CDR3 consists of 14 residues. Germline V gives CDR1 SNHLY, CDR2 FYNNEI. This chain's CDR3 is CASSDQGSSYEQYF. The CDR3 DNA is TGTGCCAGCAGTGACCAGGGGTCATCCTACGAGCAGTACTTC.

The gene calls are TRBV5-1 and TRBJ2-7; TRBD1 agrees at 8 bases. Per the germline V gene, CDR1 is SGHRS and CDR2 is YFSETQ. Germline trimming cut 4 bases from V and 8 bases from J; bases unmatched to any gene: 5. The CDR3 extends over 12 amino acids. The CDR3 region is CASSQTGEKQYF. The DNA for the CDR3 is TGCGCCAGCAGCCAGACAGGGGAAAAGCAGTACTTC.

The V and J genes are TRBV10-1 and TRBJ2-1; tentative D call: TRBD2 (5 bases). This CDR3 contains 14 residues. Trimming left V 3 bases short and J 7 bases short, with 13 bases between. CDR1 and CDR2 from the germline V gene are WNHNN and SYGVQD (reference sequence). The DNA of the CDR3 is TGCGCCAGCAGTGAAGAGGGTTGGAAAAATGAGCAGTTCTTC. It codes for CASSEEGWKNEQFF.

The chain uses TRBV5-1 and TRBJ2-5, with D maybe TRBD1 (6 bases). Germline V gene lookup returns CDR1 SGHRS and CDR2 YFSETQ. The CDR3 has 14 amino acids. Deletions cut 5 bases from V and 4 bases from J, with 15 bases between. The CDR3 sequence is CASRPDVGGETQYF. The DNA of the CDR3 is TGCGCCAGCAGGCCGGATGTAGGGGGAGAGACCCAGTACTTC.

The sample holds a few counts of this clone. The chain links TRBV23-1 to TRBJ1-4, with unresolved D. TRBV23-1 is placed among ORFs of uncertain function. The CDR3 covers 16 residues. V lost 4 bases and J 2 bases, leaving 14 bases between the germline ends. In nucleotides, the CDR3 is TGCGCCAGCAGTCCCCCACCCTGTGCGACTAATGAAAAACTGTTTTTT. It encodes CASSPPPCATNEKLFF.

The V and J genes are TRBV3-1 (or the pseudogene TRBV3-2) and TRBJ2-3; 9 bases are shared with TRBD2. This CDR3 spans 16 amino acids. CDR1 LGHDT and CDR2 YNNKEL come from the germline V gene (reference sequence). After removal of 0 bases from V and 1 base from J, the junction contained 2 bases not matched to a gene. In DNA form, the CDR3 reads TGTGCCAGCAGCCAAGAAGCTAGCGGGGGCACAGATACGCAGTATTTT. It specifies CASSQEASGGTDTQYF.

This chain joins TRBV14 and TRBJ1-6, with D possibly being TRBD1 (6 bases). The CDR3 is made up of 16 amino acids. Germline V gene sequence: CDR1 SGHDN, CDR2 FVKESK. V gave up 2 bases and J gave up 8 bases, with 16 bases separating them. CDR3 DNA: TGTGCCAGCAGCCAAACAGGGCCCCCGAAGGATTCACCCCTCCACTTT. Residues: CASSQTGPPKDSPLHF.

This chain connects TRBV10-2 to TRBJ2-1; D is unresolved. Germline V lookup: CDR1 WSHSY, CDR2 SAAADI. This CDR3 region has 14 residues. Trimming took off 2 bases at V and 4 bases at J, with 9 bases between the two ends. The CDR3: CASSENLSYNEQFF. The DNA of the CDR3 is TGCGCCAGCAGTGAGAATCTTTCGTACAATGAGCAGTTCTTC.

This chain joins TRBV11-2 and TRBJ2-1; TRBD1 aligns across 8 bases. Germline loops: CDR1 SGHAT, CDR2 FQNNGV. The CDR3 runs to 16 residues. V was pared by 7 bases and J by 12 bases, with 20 bases of the junction left unmatched. DNA for the CDR3: TGTGCCAGCAACTCCCCCCCCGGGACAGGTAATCCCGGGCAGTTCTTC. It specifies CASNSPPGTGNPGQFF.

The V gene is TRBV21-1, the J gene TRBJ2-7; the D call of TRBD2 is as the table states it, not checked on the DNA. TRBV21-1 has pseudogene status. This CDR3 has 17 residues. The CDR3 region has the DNA TGTGCCAGCAGCGACTGGGGACTAGCGGGGCATTCCTACGAGCAGTACTTC. Its translation is CASSDWGLAGHSYEQYF.

The chain's CDR3 is CASSSSLAGGQETQYF. CDR3 DNA sequence: TGCGCCAGCAGCTCCTCTCTAGCGGGGGGACAAGAGACCCAGTACTTC. This chain links TRBV5-1 with TRBJ2-5, with 11 positions matching TRBD2. V shed 3 bases and J 2 bases; nucleotides not matched to a gene: 6. Germline V lookup: CDR1 SGHRS, CDR2 YFSETQ. This CDR3 has 16 residues. The full variable domain, completed using reference TRBV5-1 and TRBJ2-5, is KAGVTQTPRYLIKTRGQQVTLSCSPISGHRSVSWYQQTPGQGLQFLFEYFSETQRNKGNFPGRFSGRQFSNSRSEMNVSTLELGDSALYLCASSSSLAGGQETQYFGPGTRLLVL.

The chain combines TRBV9 with TRBJ2-3, with D possibly matching TRBD1 (6 bases). Germline loops: CDR1 SGDLS, CDR2 YYNGEE. This CDR3 spans 16 amino acids. Deletions cut 4 bases from V and 5 bases from J, with 20 bases between. CDR3 protein: CASSTTGSGFGDTQYF. The CDR3 DNA reads as TGTGCCAGCAGCACGACAGGTTCTGGGTTTGGAGATACGCAGTATTTT.

The chain carries TRBV19 and TRBJ1-4; 9 bases are shared with TRBD1. The CDR3 contains 14 residues. V shed 7 bases, J shed 8 bases, and the junction held 8 bases outside the gene matches. Looked up from germline, CDR1 is LNHDA and CDR2 is SQIVND (reference sequence). The chain's CDR3 is CASKPGQGREKLFF. As DNA, the CDR3 is TGTGCCAGTAAACCGGGACAGGGAAGGGAAAAACTGTTTTTT.

The chain is built from TRBV7-2 and TRBJ2-2; D is perhaps TRBD2 (6 bases). The V end was cut by 5 bases, the J end by 5 bases, with 15 bases between. The CDR3 length is 15 residues. CDR1 SGHTA and CDR2 FQGNSA come from the germline V gene. The CDR3 spells CASSQISGGTGELFF. In DNA, the CDR3 is TGTGCCAGCAGCCAAATCTCCGGAGGGACCGGGGAGCTGTTTTTT.

The rearrangement uses TRBV9 and TRBJ2-5; 7 bases match TRBD1. The V and J ends lost 0 bases and 2 bases, in that order; junction bases with no gene match: 7. This CDR3 contains 16 residues. Germline V gene data show CDR1 as SGDLS and CDR2 as YYNGEE. The DNA for the CDR3 is TGTGCCAGCAGCGTAGGGGCAGGGGGAAAACAAGAGACCCAGTACTTC. This encodes CASSVGAGGKQETQYF.

V is TRBV13 and J is TRBJ1-1; 7 nucleotides agree with TRBD1. The CDR3 extends over 15 amino acids. Germline V CDR1 and CDR2: PRHDT, FYEKMQ (reference sequence). V dropped 2 bases and J dropped 4; count of bases not matched to a gene: 7. CDR3 loop: CASSLRGGRITEAFF. In DNA, the CDR3 is TGTGCCAGCAGCTTAAGAGGGGGCAGGATCACTGAAGCTTTCTTT.

This clone was detected only once. The rearrangement uses TRBV20-1 and TRBJ2-7; tentatively, D is TRBD1 (5 bases). The CDR3 consists of 14 residues. Trimming took 3 bases from V and 0 from J, leaving 12 bases between them. CDR1 and CDR2 from the germline V gene are DFQATT and SNEGSKA (reference sequence). CDR3 nucleotide sequence: TGCAGTGCTAGTAATGGGGCACTCTCCTACGAGCAGTACTTC. It yields the protein CSASNGALSYEQYF.

This CDR3 reads CASSPGTTLYTDTQYF. The CDR3 DNA reads TGTGCCAGCAGTCCCGGGACTACACTCTACACAGATACGCAGTATTTT. V is TRBV11-3 and J is TRBJ2-3; the match to TRBD2 covers 7 bases. CDR1 and CDR2 (germline): SGHNT, YENEEA. V lost 6 bases and J lost 2; bases outside the gene matches: 11. The CDR3 spans 16 residues.

The J gene is TRBJ2-1, the V gene TRBV24-1, with 8 bases identical to TRBD2. The CDR3 length is 16 residues. After removal of 2 bases from V and 4 bases from J, the junction contained 6 bases not matched to a gene. Germline-derived CDR1 and CDR2 are KGHDR and SFDVKD. CDR3 amino acids: CATSDSVAGSYNEQFF. CDR3 sequence (DNA): TGTGCCACCAGTGATTCAGTAGCGGGGTCGTACAATGAGCAGTTCTTC.

This chain links TRBV9 with TRBJ1-3; D is ambiguous. Looked up from germline, CDR1 is SGDLS and CDR2 is YYNGEE. V was trimmed by 0 bases and J by 8 bases, leaving 9 bases between them. The CDR3 runs to 13 residues. Here the CDR3 DNA reads TGTGCCAGCAGCGTAGGAGGCTCCCACACCATATATTTT. This translates into CASSVGGSHTIYF.

CDR3 nucleotide sequence: TGTGCCATCAGTGACGCGAGGGATCTAAGCGAGCAGTACTTC. This gives the protein CAISDARDLSEQYF. The rearrangement uses TRBV10-3 and TRBJ2-7, with TRBD2 as a possible D gene (5 bases). Germline assignment: CDR1 ENHRY and CDR2 SYGVKD. V was pared by 3 bases and J by 6 bases, with 15 bases between. The CDR3 is 14 amino acids.